This T cell receptor (beta chain) is drawn from a study of blood T cell repertoires in COVID-19. Study overall: Material from acute and convalescent COVID-19 was sourced from the United States, Italy and Spain.

The CDR3 loop spans 15 amino acids. J lost 7 bases, V lost 3 bases, and 8 bases had no gene match. The V gene's germline CDR1 is LNHDA and CDR2 SQIVND (reference sequence). Participants came from some 23 US areas, aged about 18 to 95 years. Grouping used clinical history reported by participants in a survey and questionnaire. TCRdb keeps only in-frame clones here, not all; method: immunoSEQ multiplex PCR. The top ten clones hold around 1% of a sample with about 370,000 clones, roughly nine tenths of them seen once. Source material: PBMCs or T cells enriched from blood (not recorded which). The rearrangement joins TRBV19 to TRBJ2-1; TRBD1 matches at 8 bases. This receptor was identified in a man younger than 35 who had recovered from COVID-19. The CDR3 DNA follows: TGTGCCAGTAGTATTGTCTTGACAGGGGAGAATGAGCAGTTCTTC. Protein: CASSIVLTGENEQFF.